This T cell receptor beta chain was recorded in a study of T cell responses to AZD1222 COVID-19 vaccine. Researchers grouped second doses given at about 4 or about 12 weeks into one pool. Repertoires were generated with immunoSEQ multiplex PCR, while TCRdb's copy carries only in-frame clones and drops some. The sample shows 150,000 or so clones, 80% to 95% of them seen only once. The V end was cut by 1 base, the J end by 11 bases, with 11 bases between. Per germline, CDR1 LGHDT and CDR2 YNNKEL (reference sequence). The CDR3 consists of 13 residues. This clone has a single count. The chain carries TRBV3-1 (or the pseudogene TRBV3-2) and TRBJ1-4; D not resolved. The material sequenced was peripheral blood, taken 28 days after the second AZD1222 dose. The sequence was obtained from an adult who received the AZD1222 COVID-19 vaccine. This CDR3 reads CASSQGESLKLFF. The CDR3, as DNA: TGTGCCAGCAGCCAAGGCGAATCCCTGAAACTGTTTTTT.